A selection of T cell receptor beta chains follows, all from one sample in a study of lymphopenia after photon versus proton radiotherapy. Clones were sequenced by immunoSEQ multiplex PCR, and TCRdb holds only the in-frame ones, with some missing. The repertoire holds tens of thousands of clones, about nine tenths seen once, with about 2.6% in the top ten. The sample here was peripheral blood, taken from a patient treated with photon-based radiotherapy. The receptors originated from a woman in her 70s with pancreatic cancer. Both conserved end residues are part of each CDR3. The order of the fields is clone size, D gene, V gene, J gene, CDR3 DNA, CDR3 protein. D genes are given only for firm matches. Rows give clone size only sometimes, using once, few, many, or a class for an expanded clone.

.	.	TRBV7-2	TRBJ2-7	TGTGCCAGCAGCTTAGGGGGGCGGCACGAGCAGTACTTC	CASSLGGRHEQYF
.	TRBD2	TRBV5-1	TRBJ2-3	TGCGCCAGCAGCGGGACTAGCGGGGACATCACAGATACGCAGTATTTT	CASSGTSGDITDTQYF
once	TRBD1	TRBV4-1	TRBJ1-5	TGCGCCAGCAGCCCTGACAGGGGGGTGGGTCGTCCCCAGCATTTT	CASSPDRGVGRPQHF
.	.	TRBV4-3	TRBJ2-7	TGCGCCAGCAGCCAAGATAGGAGAAGCGTGGCCGGCGAGCAGTACTTC	CASSQDRRSVAGEQYF
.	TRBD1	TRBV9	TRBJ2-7	TGTGCCAGCAGCCCAAGTGCCGGGACAGGGTCCTACGAGCAGTACTTC	CASSPSAGTGSYEQYF
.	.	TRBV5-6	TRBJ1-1	TGTGCCAGCAGCCATAACAGGGTCAACACTGAAGCTTTCTTT	CASSHNRVNTEAFF
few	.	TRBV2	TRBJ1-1	TGTGCCAGCAGAGCTGTAAGGGGGATTACTGAAGCTTTCTTT	CASRAVRGITEAFF
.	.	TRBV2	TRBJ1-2	TGTGCCAGCAGTGATGGCCGGTCCTATGGCTACACCTTC	CASSDGRSYGYTF
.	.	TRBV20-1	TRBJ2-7	TGCAGTGCGCCGAGTTTCTACGAGCAGTACTTC	CSAPSFYEQYF
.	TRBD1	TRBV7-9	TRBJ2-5	TGTGCCAGCAGCTTAGGGGACAGGGCGGGAGAGACCCAGTACTTC	CASSLGDRAGETQYF
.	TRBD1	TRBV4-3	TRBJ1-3	TGCGCCAGCAGCCGTAGACAGGGTCCTGGAAACACCATATATTTT	CASSRRQGPGNTIYF
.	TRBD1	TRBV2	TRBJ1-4	TGTGCCAGCAGTGACAGGGGGGACGGTGAAAAACTGTTTTTT	CASSDRGDGEKLFF
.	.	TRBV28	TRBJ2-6	TGTGCCAGCAGCTCCTTCGTGTCCCCTGGGGCCAACGTCCTGACTTTC	CASSSFVSPGANVLTF
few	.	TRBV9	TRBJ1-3	TGTGCCAGCAGCGCGCAGGACTCTGGAAACACCATATATTTT	CASSAQDSGNTIYF